This TCR beta chain came from a study of shared clonotypes between healthy human individuals. The CDR3 spans 10 residues. From germline, CDR1 is DFQATT and CDR2 SNEGSKA (reference sequence). Trimming took 3 bases from V and 6 from J, leaving 4 bases between them. Partitioning of CD4+ cells yielded a CD45RA+ naive subset and a CD45RA-negative memory subset. This clone was found once. Generated by immunoSEQ multiplex PCR, the TCRdb table keeps only in-frame clones and is missing some. The table records under 600,000 clones, around 97% of them present only once. This rearrangement joins TRBV20-1 to TRBJ2-3; no firm D call. Sequenced material: naive CD4+ T cells sorted from blood. Documented subset: CD45RA+ positively selected. The TCR originated in a woman in her thirties in good health. CDR3 nucleotides: TGCAGTGCTAGCGGGGATACGCAGTATTTT. Translating gives CSASGDTQYF.